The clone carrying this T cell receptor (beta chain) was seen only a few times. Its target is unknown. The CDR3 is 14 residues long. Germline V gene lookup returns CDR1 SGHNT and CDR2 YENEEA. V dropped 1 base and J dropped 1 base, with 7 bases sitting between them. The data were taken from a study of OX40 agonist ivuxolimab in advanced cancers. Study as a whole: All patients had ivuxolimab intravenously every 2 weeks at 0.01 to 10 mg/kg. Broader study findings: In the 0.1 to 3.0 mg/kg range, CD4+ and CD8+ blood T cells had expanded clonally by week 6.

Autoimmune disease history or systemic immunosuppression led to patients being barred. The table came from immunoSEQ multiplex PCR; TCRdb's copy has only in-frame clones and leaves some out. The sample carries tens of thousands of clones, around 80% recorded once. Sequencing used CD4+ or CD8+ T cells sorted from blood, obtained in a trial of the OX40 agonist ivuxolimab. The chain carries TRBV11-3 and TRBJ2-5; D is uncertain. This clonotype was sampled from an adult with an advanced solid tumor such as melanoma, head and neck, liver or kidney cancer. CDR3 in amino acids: CASSLGRSQETQYF. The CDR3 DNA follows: TGTGCCAGCAGCTTAGGCAGATCCCAAGAGACCCAGTACTTC. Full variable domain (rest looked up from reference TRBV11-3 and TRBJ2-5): EAGVVQSPRYKIIEKKQPVAFWCNPISGHNTLYWYLQNLGQGPELLIRYENEEAVDDSQLPKDRFSAERLKGVDSTLKIQPAELGDSAVYLCASSLGRSQETQYFGPGTRLLVL.